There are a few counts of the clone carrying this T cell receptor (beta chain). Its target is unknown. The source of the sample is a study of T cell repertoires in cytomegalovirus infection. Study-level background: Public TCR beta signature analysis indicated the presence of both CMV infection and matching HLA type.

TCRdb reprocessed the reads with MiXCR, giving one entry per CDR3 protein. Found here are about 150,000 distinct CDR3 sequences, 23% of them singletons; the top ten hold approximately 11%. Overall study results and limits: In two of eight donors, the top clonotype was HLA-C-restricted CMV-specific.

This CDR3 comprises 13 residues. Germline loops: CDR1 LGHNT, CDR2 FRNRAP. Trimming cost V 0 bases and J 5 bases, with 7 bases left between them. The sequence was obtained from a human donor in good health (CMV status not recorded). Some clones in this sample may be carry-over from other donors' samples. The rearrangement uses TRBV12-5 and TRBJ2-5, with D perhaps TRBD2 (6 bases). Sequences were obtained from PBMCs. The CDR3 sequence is CASGLVGGETQYF. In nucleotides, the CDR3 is TGTGCTAGTGGTTTGGTGGGAGGTGAGACCCAGTACTTC.